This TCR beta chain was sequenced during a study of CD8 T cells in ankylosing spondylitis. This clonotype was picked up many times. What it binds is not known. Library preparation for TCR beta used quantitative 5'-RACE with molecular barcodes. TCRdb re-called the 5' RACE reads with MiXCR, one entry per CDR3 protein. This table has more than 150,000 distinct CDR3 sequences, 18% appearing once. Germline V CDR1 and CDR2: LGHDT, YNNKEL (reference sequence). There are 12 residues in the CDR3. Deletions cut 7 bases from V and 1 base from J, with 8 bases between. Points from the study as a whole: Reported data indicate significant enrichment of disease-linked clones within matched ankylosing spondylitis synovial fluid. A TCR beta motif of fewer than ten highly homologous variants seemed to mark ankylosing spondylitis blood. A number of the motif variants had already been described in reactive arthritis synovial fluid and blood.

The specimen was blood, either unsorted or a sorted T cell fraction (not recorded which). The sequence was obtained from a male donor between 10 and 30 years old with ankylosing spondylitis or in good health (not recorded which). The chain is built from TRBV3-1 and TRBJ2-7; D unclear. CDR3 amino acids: CASNRASYEQYF. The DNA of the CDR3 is TGTGCCAGCAACCGGGCTTCCTACGAGCAGTACTTC.